The 6 T cell receptor beta chains given below trace back to one sample, sequenced in a study of blood T cell repertoires in COVID-19. Sequencing was performed with immunoSEQ multiplex PCR; in TCRdb, only in-frame clones are kept and a portion is missing. The sample consists of some 180,000 clones, roughly 89% of them appearing once. The sample taken for sequencing was peripheral blood. These receptors were taken from a man aged 50-59 years with acute or convalescent COVID-19.

V usage is TRBV3-1 (or the pseudogene TRBV3-2) and J usage is TRBJ2-7; no firm D call. CDR1 LGHDT and CDR2 YNNKEL come from the germline V gene (reference sequence). CDR3 size: 12 residues. V dropped 3 bases and J dropped 8 bases, with 11 bases sitting between them. The DNA of the CDR3 is TGTGCCAGCAGCCATTTGCGTGACAAGCAGTACTTC. Protein product: CASSHLRDKQYF.

The CDR3 reads CAITGVPSYEQYV. The DNA for the CDR3 is TGCGCCATTACGGGGGTCCCCTCCTACGAGCAGTACGTC. The rearrangement uses TRBV5-1 and TRBJ2-7; possibly TRBD2 for D (6 bases). Trimming cost V 9 bases and J 0 bases, with 13 bases left between them. The CDR3 sequence is 13 residues long. Germline V gene lookup returns CDR1 SGHRS and CDR2 YFSETQ.

This clone was observed once. The CDR3 spells CASSYEGVVTDTQYF. In DNA, the CDR3 is TGTGCCAGCAGTTACGAGGGAGTCGTAACAGATACGCAGTATTTT. This sequence joins TRBV6-6 and TRBJ2-3, with a tentative D call TRBD2 (5 bases). Trimming stripped 2 bases from V and 3 bases from J, with 12 bases between. This CDR3 spans 15 amino acids. Germline V CDR1 and CDR2: MNHNY, SVGAGI (reference sequence).

The CDR3 reads CASSLVYRGIGTEAFF. CDR3 DNA: TGCGCCAGCAGCTTGGTTTACAGGGGGATAGGGACTGAAGCTTTCTTT. The V gene is TRBV5-1, the J gene TRBJ1-1; 8 bases line up with TRBD1. Looked up from germline, CDR1 is SGHRS and CDR2 is YFSETQ. The J segment lost 5 bases and the V segment lost 0 bases, leaving 9 bases of the junction unmatched. The CDR3 is 16 residues long.

The chain recombines TRBV27 with TRBJ2-7; possibly TRBD2 for D (6 bases). Between the trimmed V and J ends, which lost 5 bases and 0 bases, there was a span of 11 bases. The CDR3 has 14 residues. CDR1 and CDR2 (germline): MNHEY, SMNVEV (reference sequence). The CDR3 loop is CASSHRGSSYEQYF. DNA for the CDR3: TGTGCCAGCAGTCATCGGGGGAGCTCCTACGAGCAGTACTTC.

This chain links TRBV5-4 with TRBJ2-7, with 8 bases aligning to TRBD2. The CDR3 contains 16 residues. In germline, CDR1 is SGHNT, CDR2 YYREEE (reference sequence). V was clipped by 0 bases and J by 6 bases; unmatched bases: 11. Written as DNA, the CDR3 is TGTGCCAGCAGCTTGGGCTCCGGGACTAGTCTCCGCGAGCAGTACTTC. It codes for CASSLGSGTSLREQYF.